These T cell receptor beta chains were read from a single sample in a study of PD-L1 blockade in urothelial cancer. Generated by immunoSEQ multiplex PCR, the TCRdb table keeps only in-frame clones and is missing some. In the table there are 70,000 or so clones, 90% of which are singletons. The input for sequencing was PBMCs, taken around atezolizumab (anti-PD-L1) treatment. The receptors here all came from a man aged 70 or older with urothelial cancer. Both conserved end residues are part of each CDR3. D genes are given only for firm matches. Size is stated for part of the rows, as once, few or many counts, or as a class when the clone is expanded.

>TRBV15|TRBD1|-|TRBJ2-5
CATSRVNRGETQYF
TGTGCCACCAGCAGGGTGAACAGGGGGGAGACCCAGTACTTC
>TRBV2|-|-|TRBJ2-1
CASTTGYNEQFF
TGTGCCAGCACCACAGGATACAATGAGCAGTTCTTC
>TRBV11-2|TRBD2|once|TRBJ2-3
CASSLGLAGSADTQYF
TGTGCCAGCAGCTTAGGACTAGCGGGAAGTGCAGATACGCAGTATTTT
>TRBV19|TRBD2|few|TRBJ2-2
CASARLAGGSTGELFF
TGTGCCAGTGCTCGACTAGCGGGAGGTAGCACCGGGGAGCTGTTTTTT
>TRBV5-1|TRBD2|-|TRBJ2-1
CASSWGSGKEEQFF
TGCGCCAGCAGCTGGGGTAGCGGGAAAGAGGAGCAGTTCTTC
>TRBV28|-|-|TRBJ1-1
CASNVGGGTEAFF
TGTGCCAGCAACGTGGGAGGGGGCACTGAAGCTTTCTTT
>TRBV5-1|-|-|TRBJ2-5
CASSSGLRETQYF
TGCGCCAGCAGTTCAGGGTTGAGAGAGACCCAGTACTTC
>TRBV30|-|few|TRBJ2-7
CAWSVPHSPPYEQYF
TGTGCCTGGAGTGTACCGCACAGCCCCCCCTACGAGCAGTACTTC
>TRBV6-1|TRBD2|-|TRBJ2-1
CASSEAGGYNEQFF
TGTGCCAGCAGTGAAGCGGGAGGGTACAATGAGCAGTTCTTC
>TRBV27|TRBD1|-|TRBJ2-5
CASSLARGPAETQYF
TGTGCCAGCAGTTTAGCGAGGGGGCCCGCAGAGACCCAGTACTTC
>TRBV7-2|-|-|TRBJ1-3
CASSSTTSIYF
TGTGCCAGCAGCTCGACTACAAGCATATATTTT
>TRBV28|-|-|TRBJ2-7
CASSPPGPTVRQYF
TGTGCCAGCAGTCCCCCGGGTCCGACGGTTCGGCAGTACTTC
>TRBV28|-|-|TRBJ2-5
CASSSPPQETQYF
TGTGCCAGCAGTTCCCCGCCCCAGGAGACCCAGTACTTC
>TRBV5-1|-|once|TRBJ2-7
CASSFRSSGKQSYEQYF
TGCGCCAGCAGCTTCCGCTCCTCAGGGAAGCAATCCTACGAGCAGTACTTC
>TRBV5-1|-|-|TRBJ2-3
CASSAGTGASTDTQYF
TGCGCCAGCAGCGCGGGGACGGGTGCTAGCACAGATACGCAGTATTTT
>TRBV25-1|-|-|TRBJ2-5
CASAPGGWGETQYF
TGTGCCAGCGCCCCAGGGGGGTGGGGAGAGACCCAGTACTTC
>TRBV4-1|-|-|TRBJ2-5
CASSQLPHPRGGETQYF
TGCGCCAGCAGCCAACTTCCCCACCCCAGGGGCGGAGAGACCCAGTACTTC
>TRBV27|TRBD2|-|TRBJ2-4
CASSPPGGSKNIQYF
TGTGCCAGCAGCCCTCCGGGCGGGAGCAAAAACATTCAGTACTTC
>TRBV2|-|-|TRBJ1-4
CASIEGVTNNEKLFF
TGTGCCAGCATAGAGGGCGTTACAAATAATGAAAAACTGTTTTTT
>TRBV9|-|-|TRBJ2-1
CASSGTSTPGLTYNEQFF
TGTGCCAGCAGCGGAACCTCGACTCCGGGACTTACCTACAATGAGCAGTTCTTC
>TRBV7-8|TRBD1|once|TRBJ1-2
CASSFTGTVKTGGYTF
TGTGCCAGCAGCTTCACCGGGACAGTCAAAACAGGCGGCTACACCTTC
>TRBV6-1|TRBD2|once|TRBJ2-7
CASSEITSGSSEQYF
TGTGCCAGCAGTGAAATAACTAGCGGGAGTTCCGAGCAGTACTTC
>TRBV7-3|-|-|TRBJ2-5
CASSSGSRETQYF
TGTGCCAGCAGCTCCGGCTCGAGGGAGACCCAGTACTTC
>TRBV29-1|-|-|TRBJ1-2
CSVEKRGGVGSRGYTF
TGCAGCGTTGAAAAAAGGGGCGGCGTCGGTAGTAGGGGCTACACCTTC
>TRBV28|-|once|TRBJ1-5
CASSPFAGTPSNQPQHF
TGTGCCAGCAGTCCCTTCGCCGGGACACCTAGCAATCAGCCCCAGCATTTT
>TRBV19|-|-|TRBJ1-2
CASSSLYGSNYGYTF
TGTGCCAGTAGCTCCCTCTACGGGTCCAACTATGGCTACACCTTC
>TRBV6-1|TRBD2|-|TRBJ2-3
CASRGLVEDTQYF
TGTGCCAGCAGAGGACTAGTGGAGGATACGCAGTATTTT
>TRBV15|TRBD2|-|TRBJ2-7
CATSRASTSGYEQYF
TGTGCCACCAGCAGAGCCTCGACTAGCGGCTACGAGCAGTACTTC
>TRBV5-6|-|-|TRBJ2-1
CASSFRDSRWGEQFF
TGTGCCAGCAGCTTCCGGGACTCTCGATGGGGTGAGCAGTTCTTC
>TRBV25-1|-|-|TRBJ1-4
CASSWTATNEKLFF
TGTGCCAGCAGTTGGACAGCGACTAATGAAAAACTGTTTTTT
>TRBV10-3|-|-|TRBJ2-2
CAISKAANTGELFF
TGTGCCATCAGCAAAGCCGCGAACACCGGGGAGCTGTTTTTT
>TRBV28|-|few|TRBJ1-4
CASSLYRDEKLFF
TGTGCCAGCAGTTTGTACAGGGACGAAAAACTGTTTTTT
>TRBV9|TRBD1|-|TRBJ1-5
CASSVGEGQGADQPQHF
TGTGCCAGCAGCGTAGGAGAGGGACAGGGGGCCGATCAGCCCCAGCATTTT
>TRBV6-1|-|-|TRBJ2-7
CASSRFTGAYEQYF
TGTGCCAGCTCGAGGTTTACAGGCGCCTACGAGCAGTACTTC
>TRBV4-1|TRBD2|-|TRBJ2-2
CASSHSGGRDTGELFF
TGCGCCAGCAGCCATTCGGGGGGTAGAGACACCGGGGAGCTGTTTTTT
>TRBV28|TRBD1|-|TRBJ2-7
CASSRSQGNNYEQYF
TGTGCCAGCAGTCGATCACAGGGGAATAATTACGAGCAGTACTTC
>TRBV19|-|once|TRBJ2-3
CASSRGQGRLAGDGDTQYF
TGTGCCAGTAGTAGGGGACAGGGGCGGCTAGCGGGAGACGGAGATACGCAGTATTTT
>TRBV14|-|-|TRBJ1-2
CASSQDPLEHGYTF
TGTGCCAGCAGCCAAGATCCACTCGAACATGGCTACACCTTC
>TRBV6-5|-|-|TRBJ2-7
CASSSTPGNSPYEQYF
TGTGCCAGCAGTTCGACCCCAGGGAACTCCCCCTACGAGCAGTACTTC
>TRBV19|TRBD2|-|TRBJ2-7
CASSIAGGTYEQYF
TGTGCCAGTAGTATAGCGGGAGGGACCTACGAGCAGTACTTC
>TRBV7-3|TRBD2|-|TRBJ2-1
CASSLGLAGYNEQFF
TGTGCCAGCAGCTTGGGACTAGCGGGGTACAATGAGCAGTTCTTC
>TRBV2|-|-|TRBJ2-1
CASSDDGGIHEQFF
TGTGCCAGCAGTGATGATGGCGGGATCCATGAGCAGTTCTTC
>TRBV7-9|TRBD1|-|TRBJ2-5
CASSSDRGYQEETQYF
TGTGCCAGCAGCTCGGACAGGGGCTACCAGGAAGAGACCCAGTACTTC
>TRBV6-1|-|-|TRBJ2-5
CASSEGLGNAGTQYF
TGTGCCAGCAGTGAAGGTCTCGGGAACGCGGGGACCCAGTACTTC
>TRBV5-4|-|-|TRBJ2-1
CASSRQGYNEQFF
TGTGCCAGCAGCCGGCAGGGCTACAATGAGCAGTTCTTC
>TRBV19|TRBD1|-|TRBJ1-5
CASSVGQVYQPQHF
TGTGCCAGTAGCGTTGGACAGGTCTATCAGCCCCAGCATTTT
>TRBV25-1|-|-|TRBJ2-5
CASSSGTRETQYF
TGTGCCAGCAGCTCCGGGACACGAGAGACCCAGTACTTC
>TRBV7-9|TRBD2|-|TRBJ2-3
CASSSLSGGRSTDTQYF
TGTGCCAGCAGCTCCCTCAGTGGCGGGAGGAGCACAGATACGCAGTATTTT
>TRBV12-5|TRBD2|few|TRBJ2-7
CASGLGRGGVYEQYF
TGTGCTAGTGGTTTGGGCCGGGGAGGGGTCTACGAGCAGTACTTC
>TRBV30|-|few|TRBJ2-1
CAWHQGRANEQFF
TGTGCCTGGCATCAGGGTCGGGCCAATGAGCAGTTCTTC
>TRBV19|TRBD1|-|TRBJ2-4
CASSPLPGQGSLAKNIQYF
TGTGCCAGTAGTCCGCTACCGGGACAGGGTTCATTAGCCAAAAACATTCAGTACTTC
>TRBV27|-|-|TRBJ2-7
CASSFRAGWEQYF
TGTGCCAGCAGCTTCAGGGCCGGGTGGGAGCAGTACTTC
>TRBV7-2|-|-|TRBJ2-2
CASSLSRGYIGELFF
TGTGCCAGCAGCTTATCCAGGGGTTATATCGGGGAGCTGTTTTTT
>TRBV5-5|TRBD2|-|TRBJ2-2
CASSFRGTGLAGLTGELFF
TGTGCCAGCAGCTTTAGGGGGACGGGACTAGCGGGATTAACCGGGGAGCTGTTTTTT
>TRBV7-2|-|-|TRBJ2-1
CASSRRGGYNEQFF
TGTGCCAGCAGCCGGCGGGGTGGCTACAATGAGCAGTTCTTC
>TRBV19|TRBD2|-|TRBJ2-7
CASSSQTGTSGTRRYF
TGTGCCAGTAGTAGCCAAACCGGGACTAGCGGGACTCGTCGGTACTTC
>TRBV11-3|TRBD2|-|TRBJ2-1
CASSLAASGTTGYEQFF
TGTGCCAGCAGCTTAGCGGCTAGCGGGACCACAGGGTATGAGCAGTTCTTC
>TRBV2|TRBD1|-|TRBJ2-1
CASSHDKGAYNEQFF
TGTGCCAGCAGTCACGACAAGGGGGCTTACAATGAGCAGTTCTTC
>TRBV7-9|-|once|TRBJ1-2
CASSLVAGTYGYTF
TGTGCCAGCAGCTTAGTTGCGGGGACCTATGGCTACACCTTC